This T cell receptor beta chain was captured in a study of Tregs in tolerant kidney transplant recipients. Study-level background: A 3-day belatacept mixed lymphocyte reaction, sometimes plus 5-day graft donor restimulation, preceded CD4+CD25+CD127- sorting. Antibodies separated recipient from donor cells. Study outcomes and limitations: The most relevant donor-specific Treg TCRbeta repertoire apparently came from expansion with activated donor B cells. Biological reproducibility was not directly addressed in this study.

Comments on this clone: As yet, its antigen is unknown.

TCRdb's table, derived via immunoSEQ multiplex PCR, lists solely in-frame clones and lacks some. The sample gives some 15,000 clones, approximately 60% of which show up once; roughly 3.2% is in the top ten. The CDR3 is made up of 18 amino acids. CDR1 and CDR2 from the germline V gene are SGHRS and YFSETQ. V lost 4 bases, J lost 1 base, and 15 bases stayed unmatched. Sequenced: Tregs from blood cultured with allogeneic cells. The TCR sequence derives from a human donor in good health. V is TRBV5-1 and J is TRBJ2-7, with 9 bases fitting TRBD2. The CDR3 DNA reads as TGCGCCAGCAGCCCCGGGACTAGCCGTGACCCCCCTTCCTACGAGCAGTACTTC. Its translation is CASSPGTSRDPPSYEQYF. Complete variable domain (other parts from reference TRBV5-1 and TRBJ2-7): KAGVTQTPRYLIKTRGQQVTLSCSPISGHRSVSWYQQTPGQGLQFLFEYFSETQRNKGNFPGRFSGRQFSNSRSEMNVSTLELGDSALYLCASSPGTSRDPPSYEQYFGPGTRLTVT.